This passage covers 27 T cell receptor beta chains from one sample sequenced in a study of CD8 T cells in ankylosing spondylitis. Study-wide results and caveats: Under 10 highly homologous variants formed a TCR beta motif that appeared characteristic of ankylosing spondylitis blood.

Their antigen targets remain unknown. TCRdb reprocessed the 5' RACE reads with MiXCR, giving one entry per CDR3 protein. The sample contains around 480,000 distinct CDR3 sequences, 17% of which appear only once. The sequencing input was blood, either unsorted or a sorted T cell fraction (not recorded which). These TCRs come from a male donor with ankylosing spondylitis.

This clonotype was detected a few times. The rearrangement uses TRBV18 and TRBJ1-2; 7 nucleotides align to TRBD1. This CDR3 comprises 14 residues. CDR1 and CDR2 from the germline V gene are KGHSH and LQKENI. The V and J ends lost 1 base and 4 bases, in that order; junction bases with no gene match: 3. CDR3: CASSPQGGVYGYTF. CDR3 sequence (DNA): TGTGCCAGCTCACCACAAGGGGGCGTCTATGGCTACACCTTC.

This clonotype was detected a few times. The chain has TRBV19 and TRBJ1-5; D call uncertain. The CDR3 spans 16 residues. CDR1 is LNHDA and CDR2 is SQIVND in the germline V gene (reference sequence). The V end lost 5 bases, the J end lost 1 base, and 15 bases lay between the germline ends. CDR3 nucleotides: TGTGCCAGTAGTCCCCTTCAGCGGGGAAGCAATCAGCCCCAGCATTTT. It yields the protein CASSPLQRGSNQPQHF.

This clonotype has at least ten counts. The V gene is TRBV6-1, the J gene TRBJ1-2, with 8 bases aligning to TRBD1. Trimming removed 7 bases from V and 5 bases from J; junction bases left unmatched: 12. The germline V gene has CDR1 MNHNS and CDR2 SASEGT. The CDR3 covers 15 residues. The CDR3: CASNSGGQGSYGYTF. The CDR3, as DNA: TGTGCCAGCAACTCCGGAGGACAGGGTTCGTATGGCTACACCTTC.

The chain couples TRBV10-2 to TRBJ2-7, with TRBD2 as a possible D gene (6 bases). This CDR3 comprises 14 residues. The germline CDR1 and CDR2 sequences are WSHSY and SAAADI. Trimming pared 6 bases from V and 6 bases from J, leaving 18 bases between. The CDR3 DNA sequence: TGCGCCAGCAGAGAGACGGGGGTGGGCGGCGAGCAGTACTTC. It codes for CASRETGVGGEQYF.

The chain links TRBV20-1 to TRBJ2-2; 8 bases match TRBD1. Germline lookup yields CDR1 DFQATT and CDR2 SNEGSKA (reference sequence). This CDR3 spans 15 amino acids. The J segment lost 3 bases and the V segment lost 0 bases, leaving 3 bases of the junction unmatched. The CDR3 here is CSARDPQGDTGELFF. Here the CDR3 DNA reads TGCAGTGCTAGAGATCCACAGGGGGACACCGGGGAGCTGTTTTTT.

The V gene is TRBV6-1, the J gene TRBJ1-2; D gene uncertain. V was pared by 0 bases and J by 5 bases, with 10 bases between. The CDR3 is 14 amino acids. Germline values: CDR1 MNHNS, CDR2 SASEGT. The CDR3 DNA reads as TGTGCCAGCAGTGAAGCAGGAGGACTGTATGGCTACACCTTC. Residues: CASSEAGGLYGYTF.

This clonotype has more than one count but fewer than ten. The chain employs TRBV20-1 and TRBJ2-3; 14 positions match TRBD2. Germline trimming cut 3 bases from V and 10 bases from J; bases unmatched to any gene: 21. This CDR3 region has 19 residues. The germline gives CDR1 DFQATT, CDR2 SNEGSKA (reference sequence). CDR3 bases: TGCAGTGCTAGGTCCCCGACAGGTAGACTAGCGGGGGGGCTAGGGGCGCAGTATTTT. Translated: CSARSPTGRLAGGLGAQYF.

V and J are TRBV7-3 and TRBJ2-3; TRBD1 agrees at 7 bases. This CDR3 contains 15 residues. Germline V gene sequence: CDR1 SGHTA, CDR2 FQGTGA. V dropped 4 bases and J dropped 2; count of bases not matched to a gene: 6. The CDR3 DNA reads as TGTGCCAGCAGCTCCACAGGGGTCACCACAGATACGCAGTATTTT. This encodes CASSSTGVTTDTQYF.

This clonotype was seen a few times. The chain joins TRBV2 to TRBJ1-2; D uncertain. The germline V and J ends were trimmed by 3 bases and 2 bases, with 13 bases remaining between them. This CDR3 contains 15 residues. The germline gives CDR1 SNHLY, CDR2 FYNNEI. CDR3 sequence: CASSEFGQTNYGYTF. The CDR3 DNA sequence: TGTGCCAGCAGTGAGTTCGGGCAGACCAACTATGGCTACACCTTC.

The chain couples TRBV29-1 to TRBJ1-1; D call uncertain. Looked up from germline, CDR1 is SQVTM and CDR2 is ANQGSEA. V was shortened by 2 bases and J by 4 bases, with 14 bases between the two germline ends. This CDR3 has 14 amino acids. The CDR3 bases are TGCAGCGTTGAATCGTCCTCCGCGCCCACTGAAGCTTTCTTT. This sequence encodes CSVESSSAPTEAFF.

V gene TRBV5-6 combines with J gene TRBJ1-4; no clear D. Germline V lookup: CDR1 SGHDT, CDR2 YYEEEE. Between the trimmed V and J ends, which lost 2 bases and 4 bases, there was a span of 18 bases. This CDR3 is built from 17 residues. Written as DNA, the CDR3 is TGTGCCAGCAGCTTTGTGGTAGGGCGCCGCGATAATGAAAAACTGTTTTTT. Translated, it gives CASSFVVGRRDNEKLFF.

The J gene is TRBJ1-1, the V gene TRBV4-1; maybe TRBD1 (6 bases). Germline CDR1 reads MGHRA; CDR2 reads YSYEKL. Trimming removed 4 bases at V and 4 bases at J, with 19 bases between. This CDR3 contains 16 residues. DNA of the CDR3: TGCGCCAGCAGCCCGCAACCGGGGGCTGTGGGCACTGAAGCTTTCTTT. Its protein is CASSPQPGAVGTEAFF.

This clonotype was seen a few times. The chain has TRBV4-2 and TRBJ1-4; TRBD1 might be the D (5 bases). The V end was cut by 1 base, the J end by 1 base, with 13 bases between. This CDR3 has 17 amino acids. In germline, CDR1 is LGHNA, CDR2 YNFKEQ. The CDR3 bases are TGTGCCAGCAGCCAAGTGTGGGGACGGGGAACTAATGAAAAACTGTTTTTT. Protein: CASSQVWGRGTNEKLFF.

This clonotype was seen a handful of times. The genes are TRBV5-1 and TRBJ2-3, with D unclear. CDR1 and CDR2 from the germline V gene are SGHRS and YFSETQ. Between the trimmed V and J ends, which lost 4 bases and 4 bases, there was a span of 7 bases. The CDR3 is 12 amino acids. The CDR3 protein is CASSQPSDTQYF. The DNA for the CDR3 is TGCGCCAGCAGCCAACCCTCAGATACGCAGTATTTT.

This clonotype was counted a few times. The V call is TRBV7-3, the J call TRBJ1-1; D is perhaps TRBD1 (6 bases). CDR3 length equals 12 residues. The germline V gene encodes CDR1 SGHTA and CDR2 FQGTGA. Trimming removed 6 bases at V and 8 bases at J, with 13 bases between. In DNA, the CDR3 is TGTGCCAGCAGTTCCAAACAGGGAGAAGCTTTCTTT. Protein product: CASSSKQGEAFF.

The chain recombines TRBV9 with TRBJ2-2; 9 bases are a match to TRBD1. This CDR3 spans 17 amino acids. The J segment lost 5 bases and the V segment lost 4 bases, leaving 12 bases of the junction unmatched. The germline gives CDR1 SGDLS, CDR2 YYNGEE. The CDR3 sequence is CASSPHAGTGRTGELFF. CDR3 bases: TGTGCCAGCAGCCCTCATGCCGGGACAGGGAGAACCGGGGAGCTGTTTTTT. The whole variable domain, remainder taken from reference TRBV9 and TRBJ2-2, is DSGVTQTPKHLITATGQRVTLRCSPRSGDLSVYWYQQSLDQGLQFLIQYYNGEERAKGNILERFSAQQFPDLHSELNLSSLELGDSALYFCASSPHAGTGRTGELFFGEGSRLTVL.

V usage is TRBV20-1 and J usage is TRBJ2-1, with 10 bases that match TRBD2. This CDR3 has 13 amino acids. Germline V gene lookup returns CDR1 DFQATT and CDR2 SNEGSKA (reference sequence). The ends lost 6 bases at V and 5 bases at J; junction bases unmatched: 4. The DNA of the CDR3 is TGCAGTGCCGAGACTAGCGGGCACAATGAGCAGTTCTTC. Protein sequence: CSAETSGHNEQFF.

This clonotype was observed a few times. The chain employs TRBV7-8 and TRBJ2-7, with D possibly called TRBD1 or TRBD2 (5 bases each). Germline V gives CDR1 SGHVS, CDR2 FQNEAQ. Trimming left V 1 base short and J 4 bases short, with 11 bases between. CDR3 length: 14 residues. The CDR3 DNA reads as TGTGCCAGCAGCTTAGGGGGGACCGAATACGAGCAGTACTTC. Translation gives CASSLGGTEYEQYF.

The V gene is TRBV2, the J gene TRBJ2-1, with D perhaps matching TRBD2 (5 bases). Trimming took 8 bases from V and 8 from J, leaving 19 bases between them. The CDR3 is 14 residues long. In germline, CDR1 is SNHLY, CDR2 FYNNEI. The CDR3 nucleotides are TGTGCCAGCCGCCCCTTAGGGAGTAAAGATGAGCAGTTCTTC. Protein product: CASRPLGSKDEQFF.

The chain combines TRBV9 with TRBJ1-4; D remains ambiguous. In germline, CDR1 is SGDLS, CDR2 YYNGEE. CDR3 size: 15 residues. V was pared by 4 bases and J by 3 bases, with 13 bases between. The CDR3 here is CASSISLAPNEKLFF. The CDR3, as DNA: TGTGCCAGCAGCATTTCTCTAGCCCCTAATGAAAAACTGTTTTTT.

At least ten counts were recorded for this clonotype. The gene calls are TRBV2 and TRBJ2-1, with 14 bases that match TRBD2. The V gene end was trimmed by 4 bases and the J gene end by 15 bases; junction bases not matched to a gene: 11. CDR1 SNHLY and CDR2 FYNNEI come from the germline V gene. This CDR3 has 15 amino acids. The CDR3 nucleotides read TGTGCCAGCAGTGGGCTTGGACTAGCGGGGGGTGTTCGGTTCTTC. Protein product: CASSGLGLAGGVRFF.

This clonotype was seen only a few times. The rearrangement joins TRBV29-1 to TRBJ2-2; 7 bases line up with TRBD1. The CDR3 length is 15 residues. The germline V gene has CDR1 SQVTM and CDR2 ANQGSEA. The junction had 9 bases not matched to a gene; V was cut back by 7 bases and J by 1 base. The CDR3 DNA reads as TGCAGCGCCCTAAGGGGGCCGGTGAACACCGGGGAGCTGTTTTTT. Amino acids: CSALRGPVNTGELFF.

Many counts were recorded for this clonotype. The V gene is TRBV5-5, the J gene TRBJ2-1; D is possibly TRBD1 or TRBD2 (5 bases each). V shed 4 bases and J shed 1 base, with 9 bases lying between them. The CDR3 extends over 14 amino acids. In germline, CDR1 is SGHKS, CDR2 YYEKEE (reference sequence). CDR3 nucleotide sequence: TGTGCCAGCAGCCGGGACGGTTCCTACAATGAGCAGTTCTTC. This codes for CASSRDGSYNEQFF.

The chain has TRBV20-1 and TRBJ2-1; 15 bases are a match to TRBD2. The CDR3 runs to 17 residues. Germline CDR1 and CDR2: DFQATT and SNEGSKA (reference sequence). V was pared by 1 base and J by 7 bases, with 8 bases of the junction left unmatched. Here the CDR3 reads CSARAYTGTSGGNEQFF. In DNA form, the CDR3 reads TGCAGTGCTAGAGCGTATACTGGGACTAGCGGGGGGAATGAGCAGTTCTTC.

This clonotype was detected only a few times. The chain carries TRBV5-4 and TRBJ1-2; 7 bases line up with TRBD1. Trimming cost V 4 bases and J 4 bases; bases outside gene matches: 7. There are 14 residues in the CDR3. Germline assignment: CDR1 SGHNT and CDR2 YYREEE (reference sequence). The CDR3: CASSRDRDIYGYTF. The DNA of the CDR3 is TGTGCCAGCAGCCGGGACAGAGATATCTATGGCTACACCTTC.

The CDR3 bases are TGTGCCAGCAGTGAAGCGGGCGGGCGGCAGTTCTTC. The encoded protein is CASSEAGGRQFF. V and J are TRBV6-1 and TRBJ2-1, with D possibly being TRBD2 (5 bases). The V end lost 0 bases, the J end lost 12 bases, and 9 bases lay between the germline ends. Germline CDR1 MNHNS, CDR2 SASEGT. CDR3 length equals 12 residues.

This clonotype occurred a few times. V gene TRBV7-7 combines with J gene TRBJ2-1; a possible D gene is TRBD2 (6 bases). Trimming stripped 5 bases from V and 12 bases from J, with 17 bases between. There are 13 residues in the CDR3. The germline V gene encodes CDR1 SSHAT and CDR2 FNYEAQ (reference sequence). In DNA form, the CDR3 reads TGTGCCAGCAGCCCCGGCCAGACTAGTCGGCAGTTCTTC. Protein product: CASSPGQTSRQFF. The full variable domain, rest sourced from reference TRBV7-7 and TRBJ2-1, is GAGVSQSPRYKVTKRGQDVTLRCDPISSHATLYWYQQALGQGPEFLTYFNYEAQPDKSGLPSDRFSAERPEGSISTLTIQRTEQRDSAMYRCASSPGQTSRQFFGPGTRLTVL.